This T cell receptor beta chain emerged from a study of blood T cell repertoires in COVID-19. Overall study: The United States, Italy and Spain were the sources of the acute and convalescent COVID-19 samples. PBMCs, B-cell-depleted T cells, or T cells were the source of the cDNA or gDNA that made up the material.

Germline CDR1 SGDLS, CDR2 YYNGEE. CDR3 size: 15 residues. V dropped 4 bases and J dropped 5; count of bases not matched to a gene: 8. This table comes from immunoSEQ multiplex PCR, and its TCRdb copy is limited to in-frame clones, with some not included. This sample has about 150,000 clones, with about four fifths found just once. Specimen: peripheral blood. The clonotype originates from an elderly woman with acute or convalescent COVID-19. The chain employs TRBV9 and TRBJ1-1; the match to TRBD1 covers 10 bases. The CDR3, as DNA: TGTGCCAGCAGCTTTATGACAGGGGGCATGACTGAAGCTTTCTTT. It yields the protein CASSFMTGGMTEAFF. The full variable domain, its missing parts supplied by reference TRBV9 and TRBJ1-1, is DSGVTQTPKHLITATGQRVTLRCSPRSGDLSVYWYQQSLDQGLQFLIQYYNGEERAKGNILERFSAQQFPDLHSELNLSSLELGDSALYFCASSFMTGGMTEAFFGQGTRLTVV.